The rows below give T cell receptor beta chains drawn from one sample of a study of PD-1 blockade in classical Hodgkin lymphoma. TCRdb's copy holds only in-frame clones and misses some; the assay was immunoSEQ multiplex PCR. The sample has fewer than 35,000 clones, 65% to 85% seen once. The source was peripheral blood mononuclear cells (PBMCs), collected before the fourth cycle of nivolumab. The receptor source for this set is a human donor with classical Hodgkin lymphoma. The conserved cysteine and the conserved F or W are not part of the CDR3 here. D genes are given only for firm matches. Size is omitted from some rows. Given values are once, few, many or a class for expanded clones.

>TRBV2|TRBD1|few
ASSSGTGSVQPQH
>TRBV9|TRBD1|few
ASSVVPSGQGANTQY
>TRBV19|TRBD1|NA
ASTTRDSVYNEQF
>TRBV5-5|NA|NA
ASSLLSADEQF
>TRBV28|NA|NA
ASSPGGGGFSRNTEAF
>TRBV2|TRBD1|NA
ASSGQGRTEAF
>TRBV11-3|TRBD2|NA
ASTRLAGGNEQF
>TRBV11-2|NA|NA
ASSLQGNSGGELF
>TRBV5-1|NA|NA
ASRQGRGNEQF
>TRBV27|TRBD1|NA
ASTHTQGSWTEAF
>TRBV5-5|NA|once
ASSSASYTGELF